This T cell receptor (beta chain) derives from a study of blood T cell repertoires in COVID-19. The germline V gene encodes CDR1 SGHRS and CDR2 YFSETQ. Deletions cut 3 bases from V and 0 bases from J, with 13 bases between. There are 16 residues in the CDR3. Seattle researchers signed up patients amid active infection and tracked them longitudinally. This clone was picked up a small number of times. The authors' processing: Estimation of nucleated cell counts was performed using reference gene primer amplification. Profiled with immunoSEQ multiplex PCR; TCRdb holds only in-frame clones, not every one. V and J calls plus clone size are reproduced from that table; the DNA served to infer D and trimming. The table includes about 180,000 clones, around 80% detected once.

Sequenced: peripheral blood. This receptor was obtained from a woman in her thirties or forties with COVID-19, enrolled during active disease. The chain recombines TRBV5-1 with TRBJ1-3, with TRBD1 as a possible D gene (6 bases). The CDR3 protein is CASSSQTGLSGNTIYF. CDR3 DNA sequence: TGCGCCAGCAGCTCGCAGACAGGTCTCTCTGGAAACACCATATATTTT.